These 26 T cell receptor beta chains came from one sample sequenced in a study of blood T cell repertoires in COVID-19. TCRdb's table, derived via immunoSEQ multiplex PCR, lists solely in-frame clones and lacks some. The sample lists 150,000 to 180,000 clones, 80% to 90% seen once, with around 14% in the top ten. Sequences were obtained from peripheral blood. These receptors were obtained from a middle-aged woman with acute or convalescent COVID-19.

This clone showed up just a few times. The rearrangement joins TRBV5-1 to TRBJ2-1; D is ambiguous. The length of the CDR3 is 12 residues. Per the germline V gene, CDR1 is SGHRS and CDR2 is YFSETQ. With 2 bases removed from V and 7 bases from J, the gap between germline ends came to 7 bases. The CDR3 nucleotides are TGCGCCAGCAGCTTAGAGAGGAATGAGCAGTTCTTC. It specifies CASSLERNEQFF.

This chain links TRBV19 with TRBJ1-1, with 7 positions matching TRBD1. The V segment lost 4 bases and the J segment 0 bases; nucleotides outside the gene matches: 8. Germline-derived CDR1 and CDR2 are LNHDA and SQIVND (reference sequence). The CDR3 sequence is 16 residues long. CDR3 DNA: TGTGCCAGTAGTAGCCGGGACAGCCATATGAACACTGAAGCTTTCTTT. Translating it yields CASSSRDSHMNTEAFF. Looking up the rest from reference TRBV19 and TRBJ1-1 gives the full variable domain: DGGITQSPKYLFRKEGQNVTLSCEQNLNHDAMYWYRQDPGQGLRLIYYSQIVNDFQKGDIAEGYSVSREKKESFPLTVTSAQKNPTAFYLCASSSRDSHMNTEAFFGQGTRLTVV.

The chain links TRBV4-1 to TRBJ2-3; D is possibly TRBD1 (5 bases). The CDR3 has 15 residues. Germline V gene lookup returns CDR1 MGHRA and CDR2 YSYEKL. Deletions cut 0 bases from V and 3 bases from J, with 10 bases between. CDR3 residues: CASSQDWQGTDTQYF. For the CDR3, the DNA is TGCGCCAGCAGCCAAGATTGGCAGGGAACAGATACGCAGTATTTT.

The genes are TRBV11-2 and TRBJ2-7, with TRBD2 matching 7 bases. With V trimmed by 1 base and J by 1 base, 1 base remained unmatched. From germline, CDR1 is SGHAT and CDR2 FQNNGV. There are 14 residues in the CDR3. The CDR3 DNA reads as TGTGCCAGCAGCTTAGGGGGGGGATCCTACGAGCAGTACTTC. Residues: CASSLGGGSYEQYF.

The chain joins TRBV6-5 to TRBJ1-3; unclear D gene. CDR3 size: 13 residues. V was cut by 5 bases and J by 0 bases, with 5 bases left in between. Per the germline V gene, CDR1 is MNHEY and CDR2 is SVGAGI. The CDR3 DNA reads TGTGCCAGCAGTCGGTACTCTGGAAACACCATATATTTT. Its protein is CASSRYSGNTIYF.

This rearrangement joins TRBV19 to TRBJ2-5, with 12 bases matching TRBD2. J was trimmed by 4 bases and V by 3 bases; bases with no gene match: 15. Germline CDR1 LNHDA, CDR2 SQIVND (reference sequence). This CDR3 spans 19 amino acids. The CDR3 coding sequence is TGTGCCAGTAGTATCGAAGGGCGTTGGCTAGCGGGAGGGGGAGAGACCCAGTACTTC. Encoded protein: CASSIEGRWLAGGGETQYF.

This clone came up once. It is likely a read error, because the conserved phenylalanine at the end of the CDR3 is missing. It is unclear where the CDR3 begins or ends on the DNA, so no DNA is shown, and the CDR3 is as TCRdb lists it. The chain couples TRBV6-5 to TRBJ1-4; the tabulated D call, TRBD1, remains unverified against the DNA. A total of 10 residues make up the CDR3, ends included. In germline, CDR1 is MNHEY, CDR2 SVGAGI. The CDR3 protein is CASSYGPGGA.

The CDR3 sequence is CASSFALGLGSSYNEQFF. The CDR3 nucleotides are TGTGCCAGCAGTTTTGCCCTCGGATTGGGGAGCTCCTACAATGAGCAGTTCTTC. The chain uses TRBV28 and TRBJ2-1, with a tentative D call TRBD2 (5 bases). This CDR3 is 18 amino acids long. The V end was cut by 3 bases, the J end by 0 bases, with 18 bases between. Germline CDR1 and CDR2: MDHEN and SYDVKM.

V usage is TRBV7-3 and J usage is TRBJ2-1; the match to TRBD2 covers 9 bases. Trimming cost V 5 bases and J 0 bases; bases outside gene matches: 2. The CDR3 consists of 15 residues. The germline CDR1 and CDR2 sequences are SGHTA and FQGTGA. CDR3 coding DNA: TGTGCCAGCAGCGAAGCGGGGGGCTCCTACAATGAGCAGTTCTTC. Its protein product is CASSEAGGSYNEQFF.

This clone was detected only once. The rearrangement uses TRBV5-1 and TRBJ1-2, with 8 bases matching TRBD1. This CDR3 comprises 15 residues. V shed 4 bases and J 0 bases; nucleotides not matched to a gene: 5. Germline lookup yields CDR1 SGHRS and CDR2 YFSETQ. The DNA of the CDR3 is TGCGCCAGCAGCCCGGGGACAGGAACTAACTATGGCTACACCTTC. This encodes CASSPGTGTNYGYTF.

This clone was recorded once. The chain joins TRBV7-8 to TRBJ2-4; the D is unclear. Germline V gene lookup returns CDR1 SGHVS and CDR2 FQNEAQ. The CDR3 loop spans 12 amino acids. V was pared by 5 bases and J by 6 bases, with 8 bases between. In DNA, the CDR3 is TGTGCCAGCAGCCCCAGGCCAAACATTCAGTACTTC. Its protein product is CASSPRPNIQYF.

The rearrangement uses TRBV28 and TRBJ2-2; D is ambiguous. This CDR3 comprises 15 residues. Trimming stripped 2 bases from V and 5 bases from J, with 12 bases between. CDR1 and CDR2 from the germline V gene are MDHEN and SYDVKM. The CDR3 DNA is TGTGCCAGCAGTTTAATGTTTTCAGATACCGGGGAGCTGTTTTTT. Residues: CASSLMFSDTGELFF.

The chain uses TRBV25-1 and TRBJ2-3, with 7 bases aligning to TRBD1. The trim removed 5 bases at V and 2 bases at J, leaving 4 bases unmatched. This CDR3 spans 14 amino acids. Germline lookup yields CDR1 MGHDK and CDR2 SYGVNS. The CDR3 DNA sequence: TGTGCCAGCAGTCTAGGGGGCTCCACAGATACGCAGTATTTT. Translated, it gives CASSLGGSTDTQYF. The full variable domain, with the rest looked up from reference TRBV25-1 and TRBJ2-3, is EADIYQTPRYLVIGTGKKITLECSQTMGHDKMYWYQQDPGMELHLIHYSYGVNSTEKGDLSSESTVSRIRTEHFPLTLESARPSHTSQYLCASSLGGSTDTQYFGPGTRLTVL.

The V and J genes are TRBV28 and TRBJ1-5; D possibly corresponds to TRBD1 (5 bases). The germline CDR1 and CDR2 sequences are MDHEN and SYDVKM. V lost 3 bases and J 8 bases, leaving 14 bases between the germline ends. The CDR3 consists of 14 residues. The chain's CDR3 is CASSFNAGQKPQHF. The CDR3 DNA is TGTGCCAGCAGTTTTAATGCGGGGCAGAAGCCCCAGCATTTT.

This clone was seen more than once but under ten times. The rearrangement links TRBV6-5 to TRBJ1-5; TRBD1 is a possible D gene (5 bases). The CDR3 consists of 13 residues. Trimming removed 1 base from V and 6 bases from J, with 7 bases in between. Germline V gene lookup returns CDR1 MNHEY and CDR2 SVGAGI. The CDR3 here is CASSYFGGQPQHF. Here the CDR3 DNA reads TGTGCCAGCAGTTACTTCGGGGGTCAGCCCCAGCATTTT.

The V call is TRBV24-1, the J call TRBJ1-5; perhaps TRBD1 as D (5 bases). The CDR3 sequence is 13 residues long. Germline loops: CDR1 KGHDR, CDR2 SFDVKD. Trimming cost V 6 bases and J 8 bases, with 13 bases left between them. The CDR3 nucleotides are TGTGCCACCAGTCCGCAGGGTATCAAGCCCCAGCATTTT. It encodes CATSPQGIKPQHF.

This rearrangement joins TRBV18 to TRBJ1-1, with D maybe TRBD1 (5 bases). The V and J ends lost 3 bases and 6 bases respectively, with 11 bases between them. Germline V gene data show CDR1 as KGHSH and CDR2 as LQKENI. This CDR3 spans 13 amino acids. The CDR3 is CASSPVVQAEAFF. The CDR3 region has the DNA TGTGCCAGCTCACCTGTAGTACAGGCTGAAGCTTTCTTT.

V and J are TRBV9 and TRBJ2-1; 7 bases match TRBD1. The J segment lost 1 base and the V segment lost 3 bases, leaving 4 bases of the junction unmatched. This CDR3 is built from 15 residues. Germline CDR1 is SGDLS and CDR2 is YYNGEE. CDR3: CASSEGTESYNEQFF. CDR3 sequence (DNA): TGTGCCAGCAGCGAGGGGACAGAATCCTACAATGAGCAGTTCTTC.

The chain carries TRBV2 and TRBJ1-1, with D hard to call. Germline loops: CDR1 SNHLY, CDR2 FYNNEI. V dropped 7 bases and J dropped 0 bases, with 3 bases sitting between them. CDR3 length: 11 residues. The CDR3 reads CASTLNTEAFF. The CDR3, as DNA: TGTGCCAGCACGTTGAACACTGAAGCTTTCTTT.

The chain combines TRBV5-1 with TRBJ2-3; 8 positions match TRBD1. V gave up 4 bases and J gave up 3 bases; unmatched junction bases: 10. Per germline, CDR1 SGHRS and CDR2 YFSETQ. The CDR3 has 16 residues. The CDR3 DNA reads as TGCGCCAGCAGCCTGACCAGGGGGCTGGGGACAGATACGCAGTATTTT. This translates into CASSLTRGLGTDTQYF.

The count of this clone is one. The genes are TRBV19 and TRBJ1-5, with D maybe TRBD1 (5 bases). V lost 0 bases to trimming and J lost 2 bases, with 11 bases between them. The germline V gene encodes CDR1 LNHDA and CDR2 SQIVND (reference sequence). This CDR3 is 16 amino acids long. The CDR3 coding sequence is TGTGCCAGTAGTATAGATGGGGGGGAGGGCAATCAGCCCCAGCATTTT. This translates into CASSIDGGEGNQPQHF.

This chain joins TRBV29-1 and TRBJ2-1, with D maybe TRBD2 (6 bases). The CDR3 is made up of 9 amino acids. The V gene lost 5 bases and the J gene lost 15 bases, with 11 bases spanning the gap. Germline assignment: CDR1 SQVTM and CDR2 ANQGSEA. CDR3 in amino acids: CSVSPGGFF. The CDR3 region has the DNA TGCAGCGTTTCACCCGGGGGGTTCTTC.

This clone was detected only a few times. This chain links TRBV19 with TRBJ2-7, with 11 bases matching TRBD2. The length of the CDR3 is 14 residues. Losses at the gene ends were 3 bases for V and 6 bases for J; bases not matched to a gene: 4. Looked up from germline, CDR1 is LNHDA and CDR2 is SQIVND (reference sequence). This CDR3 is CASSIFLAGGEQYF. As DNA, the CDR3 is TGTGCCAGTAGTATCTTCCTAGCGGGAGGCGAGCAGTACTTC.

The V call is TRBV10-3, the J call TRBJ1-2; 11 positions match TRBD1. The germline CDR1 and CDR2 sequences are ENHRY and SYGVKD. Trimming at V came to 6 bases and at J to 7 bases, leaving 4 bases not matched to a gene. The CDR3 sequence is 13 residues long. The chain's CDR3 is CAISVGQGGGYTF. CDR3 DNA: TGTGCCATCAGCGTGGGACAGGGGGGTGGCTACACCTTC.

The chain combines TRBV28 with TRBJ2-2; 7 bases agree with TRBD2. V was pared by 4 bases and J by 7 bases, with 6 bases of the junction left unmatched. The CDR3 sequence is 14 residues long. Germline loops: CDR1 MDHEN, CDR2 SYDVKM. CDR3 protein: CASSSPGEGGELFF. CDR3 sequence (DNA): TGTGCCAGCAGTTCCCCCGGGGAGGGCGGGGAGCTGTTTTTT. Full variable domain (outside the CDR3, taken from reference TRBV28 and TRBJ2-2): DVKVTQSSRYLVKRTGEKVFLECVQDMDHENMFWYRQDPGLGLRLIYFSYDVKMKEKGDIPEGYSVSREKKERFSLILESASTNQTSMYLCASSSPGEGGELFFGEGSRLTVL.

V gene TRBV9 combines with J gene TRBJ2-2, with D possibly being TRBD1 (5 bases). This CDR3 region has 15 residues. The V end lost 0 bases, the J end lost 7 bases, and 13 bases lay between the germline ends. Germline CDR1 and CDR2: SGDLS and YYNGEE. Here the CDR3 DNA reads TGTGCCAGCAGCGTAGCTACAGGTGACGGCGGGGAGCTGTTTTTT. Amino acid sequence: CASSVATGDGGELFF.